Here is one TCR beta chain with its context. With V trimmed by 0 bases and J by 1 base, 13 bases remained unmatched. The CDR3 consists of 18 residues. Germline CDR1 GTSNPN, CDR2 SVGIG (reference sequence). The sample originates from a study of T cells after somatic rescue of genetic block. Data came from immunoSEQ multiplex PCR; TCRdb stores just in-frame clones and leaves some out. Among about 14,000 clones listed, around three quarters were seen once. This chain uses TRBV30 with TRBJ2-7, with 9 bases aligning to TRBD1. The sample taken for sequencing was peripheral blood mononuclear cells (PBMCs). The clonotype was recovered from a boy younger than 18. The CDR3 here is CAWSVPENDRGASYEQYF. The DNA for the CDR3 is TGTGCCTGGAGTGTACCCGAGAACGACAGGGGGGCGTCCTACGAGCAGTACTTC.